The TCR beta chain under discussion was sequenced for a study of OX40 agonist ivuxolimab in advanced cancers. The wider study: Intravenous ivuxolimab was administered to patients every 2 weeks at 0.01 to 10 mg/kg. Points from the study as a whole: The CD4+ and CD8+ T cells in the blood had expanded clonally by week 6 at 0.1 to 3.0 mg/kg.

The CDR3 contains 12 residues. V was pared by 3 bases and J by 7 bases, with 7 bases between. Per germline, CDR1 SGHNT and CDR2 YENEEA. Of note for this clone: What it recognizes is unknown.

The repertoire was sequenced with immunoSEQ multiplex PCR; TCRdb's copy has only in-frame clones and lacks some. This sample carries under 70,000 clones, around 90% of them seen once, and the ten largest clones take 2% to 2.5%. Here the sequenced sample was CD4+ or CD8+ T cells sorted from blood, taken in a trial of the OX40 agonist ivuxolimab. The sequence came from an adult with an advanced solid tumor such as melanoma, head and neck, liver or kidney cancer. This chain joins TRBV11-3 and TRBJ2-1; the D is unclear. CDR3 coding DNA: TGTGCCAGCAGCTTGGGCGCAAATGAGCAGTTCTTC. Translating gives CASSLGANEQFF.